This T cell receptor beta chain is from a study of glioma-infiltrating T cells after dendritic cell vaccination. Overall study: Patients received autologous tumor lysate-pulsed dendritic cell vaccination between the early 2000s and the early 2010s.

TCRdb's copy holds only in-frame clones and misses some; the assay was immunoSEQ multiplex PCR. The data show tens of thousands of clones, about 80% seen once. The CDR3 is made up of 14 amino acids. In germline, CDR1 is SGHVS, CDR2 FQNEAQ. J was trimmed by 0 bases and V by 8 bases; bases with no gene match: 4. The sequenced sample was blood, obtained before dendritic cell vaccination. The J gene is TRBJ1-3, the V gene TRBV7-8; 7 nucleotides align to TRBD1. This TCR came from a human donor with glioblastoma. CDR3 sequence reads: CASATGDSGNTIYF. CDR3 DNA sequence: TGTGCCAGCGCTACAGGGGACTCTGGAAACACCATATATTTT.